The TCR beta chain described here comes from a study of cytomegalovirus exposure and HLA in healthy donors. The PCR had 60 Vbeta and 13 Jbeta primers. TCRdb's table, derived via immunoSEQ multiplex PCR, lists solely in-frame clones and lacks some. The table lists about 61,000 clones, more than 70% of them singletons. Germline assignment: CDR1 DFQATT and CDR2 SNEGSKA (reference sequence). The CDR3 is made up of 11 amino acids. This chain uses TRBV20-1 with TRBJ2-5, with no clear D. The J call may be faulty, since TRBJ2-7 better matches the DNA end. The TCR comes from a man between 25 and 39 years old in good health and CMV-seropositive. The sequenced material came from PBMCs. The CDR3 DNA reads TGCAGTGCTAGAACCCTCTACGAGCAGTACTTC. This translates into CSARTLYEQYF.